Given below is one T cell receptor (beta chain) in context. The PCR made use of 60 Vbeta and 13 Jbeta primers. Generated by immunoSEQ multiplex PCR, the TCRdb table keeps only in-frame clones and is missing some. There are over 85,000 clones in the sample; more than 75% occur only once, and about 1.7% lies in the top ten. This entry is derived from a study of cytomegalovirus exposure and HLA in healthy donors. The CDR3 totals 14 residues. Trimming removed 6 bases from V and 4 bases from J; junction bases left unmatched: 6. Germline-derived CDR1 and CDR2 are MNHEY and SVGAGI. The V and J genes are TRBV6-5 and TRBJ1-5, with TRBD1 matching 7 bases. The sequencing sample was made of PBMCs. The clonotype comes from a man in his forties or fifties in good health and CMV-seronegative. The CDR3 sequence is CASSSPGQNQPQHF. The CDR3 DNA sequence: TGTGCCAGCAGCTCACCGGGACAGAATCAGCCCCAGCATTTT.